This note documents a single T cell receptor beta chain sequence. This CDR3 spans 12 amino acids. The V and J ends lost 5 bases and 4 bases, in that order; junction bases with no gene match: 2. CDR1 is SGHRS, CDR2 YFSETQ, per germline. This sample is part of a study of blood T cell repertoires in COVID-19. The method was immunoSEQ multiplex PCR; TCRdb's version includes in-frame clones alone and lacks a portion of them. Among over 250,000 clones listed, around 91% were seen once. The sequenced sample consisted of peripheral blood. This TCR was recovered from a woman in her sixties with acute or convalescent COVID-19. This rearrangement joins TRBV5-1 to TRBJ1-1; 7 bases map to TRBD1. DNA for the CDR3: TGCGCCAGCAGGAAGGGGGCCACTGAAGCTTTCTTT. It is translated as CASRKGATEAFF.